One sample yielded the 11 T cell receptor beta chains listed below, sequenced in a study of T-cell reconstitution after alpha-beta-depleted transplantation in children. During its preparation, the TCRbeta library received unique molecular identifiers. TCRdb reanalysed the PCR reads using MiXCR and keeps one entry per CDR3 protein. Here the sample spans hundreds of thousands of distinct CDR3 sequences, over 10% being singletons. Source: PBMCs, taken before TCRalphabeta/CD19-depleted stem cell transplant. The receptors derive from a girl aged 2 to 9 with congenital amegakaryocytic thrombocytopenia, due to receive a stem cell transplant.

This clonotype was counted between two and nine times. The chain combines TRBV20-1 with TRBJ2-1; 11 bases line up with TRBD2. Germline lookup yields CDR1 DFQATT and CDR2 SNEGSKA (reference sequence). V gave up 4 bases and J gave up 5 bases; unmatched junction bases: 10. This CDR3 spans 16 amino acids. The CDR3 nucleotides read TGCAGTGCTACTCCAGGGACTAGCGGAGTCCACAATGAGCAGTTCTTC. This codes for CSATPGTSGVHNEQFF.

This clonotype appeared a few times. J is TRBJ2-1 and V is TRBV5-1; 7 bases map to TRBD1. The CDR3 has 16 residues. Germline CDR1 is SGHRS and CDR2 is YFSETQ. Trimming took 5 bases from V and 5 from J; bases not matched to a gene: 13. CDR3: CASSRNPGQSDNEQFF. For the CDR3, the DNA is TGCGCCAGCAGTCGTAACCCGGGACAGTCGGACAATGAGCAGTTCTTC.

This clonotype occurred many times. The CDR3 spells CAWSVTVYNEQFF. The DNA of the CDR3 is TGTGCCTGGAGTGTGACGGTGTACAATGAGCAGTTCTTC. V and J are TRBV30 and TRBJ2-1; no firm D call. Trimming left V 0 bases short and J 4 bases short, with 7 bases between. Germline V gene data show CDR1 as GTSNPN and CDR2 as SVGIG (reference sequence). The CDR3 runs to 13 residues.

V is TRBV21-1 and J is TRBJ1-5. TRBV21-1 is assigned pseudogene status. The CDR3 extends over 14 amino acids. The CDR3, as DNA: TGTGCCAGCAGCAAAGGCGAAGGCAATCAGCCCCAGCGTTTT. Translated: CASSKGEGNQPQRF.

This clonotype was seen at least ten times. The chain carries TRBV12-3 or TRBV12-4 and TRBJ1-2; no clear D. The CDR3 extends over 13 amino acids. The V end lost 5 bases, the J end lost 3 bases, and 10 bases lay between the germline ends. The CDR3 loop is CASSQRVDYGYTF. The DNA of the CDR3 is TGTGCCAGCAGTCAACGGGTAGACTATGGCTACACCTTC.

This chain uses TRBV12-3 or TRBV12-4 with TRBJ1-5, with 10 bases lining up with TRBD1. V shed 6 bases, J shed 2 bases, and the junction held 4 bases outside the gene matches. The CDR3 consists of 15 residues. DNA of the CDR3: TGTGCCAGCAGGCGGACAGGGGGAGGCAATCAGCCCCAGCATTTT. Amino acid sequence: CASRRTGGGNQPQHF.

At least ten counts were recorded for this clonotype. V is TRBV29-1 and J is TRBJ2-5; no reliable D call. CDR1 is SQVTM, CDR2 ANQGSEA, per germline. The V end lost 0 bases, the J end lost 1 base, and 9 bases lay between the germline ends. The CDR3 covers 14 residues. The CDR3 DNA reads TGCAGCGTTGAAGACATGCTTACCCAAGAGACCCAGTACTTC. Translation gives CSVEDMLTQETQYF.

In its sample, this clonotype was seen many times. The rearrangement links TRBV12-3 or TRBV12-4 to TRBJ2-2; D gene unclear. The CDR3 loop spans 13 amino acids. V was shortened by 5 bases and J by 7 bases, with 11 bases between the two germline ends. The chain's CDR3 is CASSLHQSGELFF. In DNA form, the CDR3 reads TGTGCCAGCAGTCTACATCAGAGCGGGGAGCTGTTTTTT.

This clonotype was observed at least ten times. The chain combines TRBV5-6 with TRBJ2-3; D may be TRBD2 (5 bases). Trimming removed 3 bases from V and 6 bases from J, with 20 bases in between. The CDR3 spans 16 residues. Looked up from germline, CDR1 is SGHDT and CDR2 is YYEEEE. The CDR3 nucleotides read TGTGCCAGCAGCTCATACAGCGCCGGACTGCCTGATACGCAGTATTTT. It specifies CASSSYSAGLPDTQYF.

The rearrangement joins TRBV28 to TRBJ2-7, with 8 bases aligning to TRBD1. Looked up from germline, CDR1 is MDHEN and CDR2 is SYDVKM. Losses at the gene ends were 4 bases for V and 3 bases for J; bases not matched to a gene: 8. This CDR3 has 15 residues. In DNA, the CDR3 is TGTGCCAGCAGTTCCCAGGGACAGGCCAACTACGAGCAGTACTTC. Its protein product is CASSSQGQANYEQYF.

The J gene is TRBJ2-7, the V gene TRBV7-9; the D gene is possibly TRBD2 (5 bases). The CDR3 totals 15 residues. The V end lost 5 bases, the J end lost 4 bases, and 18 bases lay between the germline ends. Germline loops: CDR1 SEHNR, CDR2 FQNEAQ (reference sequence). Here the CDR3 DNA reads TGTGCCAGCAGCCCGGCGGGTTGGGCATTATACGAGCAGTACTTC. Protein product: CASSPAGWALYEQYF.